The rows below give T cell receptor beta chains drawn from one sample of a study of shared T cell receptors in the human thymus. TCRdb keeps only in-frame clones here, not all; method: immunoSEQ multiplex PCR. The repertoire holds under 450,000 clones, with around 95% as singletons. Sequenced input: thymocytes. The receptors stem from a human donor. The CDR3 runs from the conserved cysteine through the conserved F or W. The D gene is left open where the match is weak. A clone size is listed for some rows: how often the clone was seen (once, few, many), or a class if it is expanded.

clone_size: NA; d_call: NA; j_call: TRBJ1-5; v_call: TRBV6-1; cdr3_nt: TGTGCCAGCAGCACAGGGAGGCTACAGCCCCAGCATTTT; cdr3_aa: CASSTGRLQPQHF
clone_size: NA; d_call: TRBD2; j_call: TRBJ2-7; v_call: TRBV7-2; cdr3_nt: TGTGCCAGCAGCTTAGATGAGCGGGAGAGCTTTGACGAGCAGTACTTC; cdr3_aa: CASSLDERESFDEQYF
clone_size: NA; d_call: NA; j_call: TRBJ2-1; v_call: TRBV27; cdr3_nt: TGTGCCAGCAGTCCACCCCTTTACAATGAGCAGTTCTTC; cdr3_aa: CASSPPLYNEQFF
clone_size: once; d_call: TRBD1; j_call: TRBJ1-2; v_call: TRBV18; cdr3_nt: TGTGCCAGCTCTCCTAACAGGGGACTAGGCTATGGCTACACCTTC; cdr3_aa: CASSPNRGLGYGYTF
clone_size: NA; d_call: NA; j_call: TRBJ1-2; v_call: TRBV27; cdr3_nt: TGTGCCAGCAGTTTGACGGGGCTCGTGGGCTACACCTTC; cdr3_aa: CASSLTGLVGYTF
clone_size: NA; d_call: TRBD2; j_call: TRBJ2-1; v_call: TRBV19; cdr3_nt: TGTGCCAGTAGTATAGAGGGGACTAGCGGGAGGGCCTCCTACAATGAGCAGTTCTTC; cdr3_aa: CASSIEGTSGRASYNEQFF
clone_size: NA; d_call: TRBD1; j_call: TRBJ2-7; v_call: TRBV25-1; cdr3_nt: TGTGCCAGCAGTGACTCGACAGGGGGCGAGCAGTACTTC; cdr3_aa: CASSDSTGGEQYF
clone_size: NA; d_call: TRBD2; j_call: TRBJ2-3; v_call: TRBV5-1; cdr3_nt: TGCGCCAGCAGCTTCGTGACTAGCGGTTATACGCAGTATTTT; cdr3_aa: CASSFVTSGYTQYF
clone_size: NA; d_call: TRBD2; j_call: TRBJ2-7; v_call: TRBV30; cdr3_nt: TGTGCCTGGAGTGTATCTGCGGGAGGGCAAGACGAGCAGTACTTC; cdr3_aa: CAWSVSAGGQDEQYF
clone_size: NA; d_call: NA; j_call: TRBJ2-7; v_call: TRBV10-3; cdr3_nt: TGTGCCATCAGTGGGCCCAAGGGGCCCTCATTAGGCTACTCCTACGAGCAGTACTTC; cdr3_aa: CAISGPKGPSLGYSYEQYF
clone_size: NA; d_call: TRBD1; j_call: TRBJ1-2; v_call: TRBV20-1; cdr3_nt: TGCAGTGCTCGACAGGGTGGCTACACCTTC; cdr3_aa: CSARQGGYTF
clone_size: NA; d_call: NA; j_call: TRBJ2-1; v_call: TRBV7-7; cdr3_nt: TGTGCTAGCAGCCCGCACCCCCTAGAGGAGCGGAATGAGCAGTTCTTC; cdr3_aa: CASSPHPLEERNEQFF
clone_size: NA; d_call: TRBD1; j_call: TRBJ2-7; v_call: TRBV28; cdr3_nt: TGTGCCAGCAGCCATGGACAGGGTTACGAGCAGTACTTC; cdr3_aa: CASSHGQGYEQYF
clone_size: NA; d_call: NA; j_call: TRBJ2-7; v_call: TRBV5-6; cdr3_nt: TGTGCCAGCAGCTTGATCATTGGCCCCTACGAGCAGTACTTC; cdr3_aa: CASSLIIGPYEQYF
clone_size: NA; d_call: NA; j_call: TRBJ2-7; v_call: TRBV4-3; cdr3_nt: TGCGCCAGCAGCCTTATAGCGGAGGGGGATTACGAGCAGTACTTC; cdr3_aa: CASSLIAEGDYEQYF
clone_size: NA; d_call: TRBD1; j_call: TRBJ2-5; v_call: TRBV28; cdr3_nt: TGTGCCAGCAGTCTCATCCCCCGGGACAGGGCGATAAGAGAGACCCAGTACTTC; cdr3_aa: CASSLIPRDRAIRETQYF
clone_size: NA; d_call: NA; j_call: TRBJ2-7; v_call: TRBV4-1; cdr3_nt: TGCGCCAGCAGCTCCCCAGACTACGAGCAGTACTTC; cdr3_aa: CASSSPDYEQYF
clone_size: NA; d_call: NA; j_call: TRBJ2-1; v_call: TRBV5-4; cdr3_nt: TGTGCCAGCAGCTTGTTTGACTCCCCCGTCGAGCAGTTCTTC; cdr3_aa: CASSLFDSPVEQFF
clone_size: once; d_call: NA; j_call: TRBJ2-3; v_call: TRBV11-1; cdr3_nt: TGTGCCAGCATGCGGGACCCCCACACAGATACGCAGTATTTT; cdr3_aa: CASMRDPHTDTQYF
clone_size: NA; d_call: NA; j_call: TRBJ2-2; v_call: TRBV27; cdr3_nt: TGTGCCAGCAGTGGAGGAGGGGACACCGGGGAGCTGTTTTTT; cdr3_aa: CASSGGGDTGELFF
clone_size: NA; d_call: NA; j_call: TRBJ2-7; v_call: TRBV5-4; cdr3_nt: TGTGCCACCCACCCGACTGGGTACGAGCAGTACTTC; cdr3_aa: CATHPTGYEQYF
clone_size: NA; d_call: NA; j_call: TRBJ2-7; v_call: TRBV14; cdr3_nt: TGTGCCAGCAGCCAAGATAGGGGCCGCCCCTGGAACGAGCAGTACTTC; cdr3_aa: CASSQDRGRPWNEQYF
clone_size: NA; d_call: TRBD2; j_call: TRBJ2-1; v_call: TRBV7-9; cdr3_nt: TGTGCCAGCAGCTTAAGACTAGCGGGGTACAATGAGCAGTTCTTC; cdr3_aa: CASSLRLAGYNEQFF
clone_size: NA; d_call: TRBD2; j_call: TRBJ2-7; v_call: TRBV27; cdr3_nt: TGTGCCAGCAGTTTATACGGGGGGAACGAGCAGTACTTC; cdr3_aa: CASSLYGGNEQYF
clone_size: NA; d_call: TRBD1; j_call: TRBJ1-1; v_call: TRBV28; cdr3_nt: TGTGCCAGCAGCCCGACAGGGCCCCATCCGAACACTGAAGCTTTCTTT; cdr3_aa: CASSPTGPHPNTEAFF
clone_size: once; d_call: NA; j_call: TRBJ1-1; v_call: TRBV6-1; cdr3_nt: TGTGCCAGCAAGGGGAGCCCCGGGACCACTGAAGCTTTCTTT; cdr3_aa: CASKGSPGTTEAFF
clone_size: NA; d_call: TRBD2; j_call: TRBJ2-1; v_call: TRBV27; cdr3_nt: TGTGCCAGCAGTTGTGGACTAGCGGATAACTACAATGAGCAGTTCTTC; cdr3_aa: CASSCGLADNYNEQFF
clone_size: NA; d_call: NA; j_call: TRBJ2-1; v_call: TRBV6-1; cdr3_nt: TGTGCCAGCAGTGAAAGCCAACCGGGGCAGTTCTTC; cdr3_aa: CASSESQPGQFF
clone_size: NA; d_call: NA; j_call: TRBJ1-1; v_call: TRBV4-2; cdr3_nt: TGTGCCAGCAGCCAAAAGACTCAGGGGTTGAACACTGAAGCTTTCTTT; cdr3_aa: CASSQKTQGLNTEAFF
clone_size: NA; d_call: NA; j_call: TRBJ1-6; v_call: TRBV30; cdr3_nt: TGTGCCTGGGCCAGCGAGGCCTATAATTCACCCCTCCACTTT; cdr3_aa: CAWASEAYNSPLHF
clone_size: once; d_call: NA; j_call: TRBJ2-7; v_call: TRBV7-2; cdr3_nt: TGTGCCAGCAGCTCTAGGAAGGAGACACTCTACGAGCAGTACTTC; cdr3_aa: CASSSRKETLYEQYF
clone_size: few; d_call: NA; j_call: TRBJ2-1; v_call: TRBV29-1; cdr3_nt: TGCAGCTGTGACTACGTTCACAATGAGCAGTTCTTC; cdr3_aa: CSCDYVHNEQFF
clone_size: NA; d_call: TRBD1; j_call: TRBJ2-5; v_call: TRBV28; cdr3_nt: TGTGCCAGCAGTTTATACCAAGCAGGGGGAAAGACCCAGTACTTC; cdr3_aa: CASSLYQAGGKTQYF
clone_size: NA; d_call: TRBD1; j_call: TRBJ2-7; v_call: TRBV27; cdr3_nt: TGTGCCAGCAGTCCAGGGACAGGGGGCCACGAGCAGTACTTC; cdr3_aa: CASSPGTGGHEQYF
clone_size: NA; d_call: TRBD2; j_call: TRBJ2-1; v_call: TRBV6-1; cdr3_nt: TGTGCCAGCAGTGATAGCGGGGGCCGGTCCTTTGAGCAGTTCTTC; cdr3_aa: CASSDSGGRSFEQFF
clone_size: NA; d_call: NA; j_call: TRBJ2-1; v_call: TRBV7-9; cdr3_nt: TGTGCCAGCAGCTCCCACAGCAATGGTCACTACAATGAGCAGTTCTTC; cdr3_aa: CASSSHSNGHYNEQFF
clone_size: NA; d_call: NA; j_call: TRBJ2-4; v_call: TRBV6-1; cdr3_nt: TGTGCCAGCAGTGAACGGCAGGGTGGCCCCAAAAACATTCAGTACTTC; cdr3_aa: CASSERQGGPKNIQYF
clone_size: NA; d_call: NA; j_call: TRBJ2-3; v_call: TRBV27; cdr3_nt: TGTGCCAGCAGTTTAATGGATACGCAGTATTTT; cdr3_aa: CASSLMDTQYF
clone_size: NA; d_call: TRBD1; j_call: TRBJ2-2; v_call: TRBV18; cdr3_nt: TGTGCCAGCTCACCCGCCAGGGGGCCGGCCGGGGAGCTGTTTTTT; cdr3_aa: CASSPARGPAGELFF
clone_size: NA; d_call: NA; j_call: TRBJ2-7; v_call: TRBV14; cdr3_nt: TGTGCCAGCAGCCAAGGTATGAGGCCCTCCTACGAGCAGTACTTC; cdr3_aa: CASSQGMRPSYEQYF
clone_size: NA; d_call: TRBD2; j_call: TRBJ2-1; v_call: TRBV4-3; cdr3_nt: TGCGCCAGCAGCCAAGACCTCCTAACTAGCGGGGTCTACAATGAGCAGTTCTTC; cdr3_aa: CASSQDLLTSGVYNEQFF
clone_size: NA; d_call: TRBD2; j_call: TRBJ2-2; v_call: TRBV27; cdr3_nt: TGTGCCAGCAGTTTATTTCTAGCGGGAGGCCGAATCACCGGGGAGCTGTTTTTT; cdr3_aa: CASSLFLAGGRITGELFF
clone_size: NA; d_call: TRBD1; j_call: TRBJ2-1; v_call: TRBV5-5; cdr3_nt: TGTGCCAGCAGCCCCCGGGACAGGGTATACAATGAGCAGTTCTTC; cdr3_aa: CASSPRDRVYNEQFF
clone_size: NA; d_call: NA; j_call: TRBJ1-2; v_call: TRBV28; cdr3_nt: TGTGCCAGCAGTCCGGTGGGCTCTAACTATGGCTACACCTTC; cdr3_aa: CASSPVGSNYGYTF
clone_size: NA; d_call: NA; j_call: TRBJ1-1; v_call: TRBV5-4; cdr3_nt: TGTGCCAGCAGCTCGAACGATAGAGAGAATAACACTGAAGCTTTCTTT; cdr3_aa: CASSSNDRENNTEAFF
clone_size: NA; d_call: NA; j_call: TRBJ2-3; v_call: TRBV5-6; cdr3_nt: TGTGCCAGCAGCTCCCGCCCAGATACGCAGTATTTT; cdr3_aa: CASSSRPDTQYF